Presented here are 13 T cell receptor beta chains from one specimen sequenced in a study of blood T cell repertoires in COVID-19. Produced via immunoSEQ multiplex PCR; TCRdb's table is partial and in-frame only. The sample comprises about 100,000 clones, more than 90% of which are singletons, and 4.5% to 6% rests with the top ten. The specimen sequenced was peripheral blood. These receptors were obtained from a man between 65 and 80 years old with acute or convalescent COVID-19.

V usage is TRBV9 and J usage is TRBJ1-1; D not resolved. The CDR3 has 15 residues. The V end lost 4 bases, the J end lost 10 bases, and 23 bases lay between the germline ends. Germline CDR1 is SGDLS and CDR2 is YYNGEE. In DNA, the CDR3 is TGTGCCAGCAGCCCCCCTTCCTACCCCGATACTTTAGCTTTCTTT. Translated, it gives CASSPPSYPDTLAFF.

The genes are TRBV7-2 and TRBJ2-1, with D hard to call. V dropped 3 bases and J dropped 1 base, with 13 bases sitting between them. This CDR3 comprises 16 residues. The germline V gene encodes CDR1 SGHTA and CDR2 FQGNSA. Here the CDR3 DNA reads TGTGCCAGCAGCTTGATGCGGCCCCCTTCCTACAATGAGCAGTTCTTC. Translated: CASSLMRPPSYNEQFF.

The chain joins TRBV7-9 to TRBJ1-5, with 7 bases lining up with TRBD1. The CDR3 has 15 residues. Germline-derived CDR1 and CDR2 are SEHNR and FQNEAQ (reference sequence). J was trimmed by 1 base and V by 5 bases; bases with no gene match: 5. This chain's CDR3 is CASSSGTASNQPQHF. The CDR3 DNA reads as TGTGCCAGCAGCAGTGGGACAGCAAGCAATCAGCCCCAGCATTTT.

The rearrangement links TRBV4-1 to TRBJ1-4; D gene unclear. CDR1 is MGHRA, CDR2 YSYEKL, per germline. This CDR3 contains 14 residues. Trimming shortened V by 1 base and J by 8 bases, and 11 bases separated the two germline ends. As DNA, the CDR3 is TGCGCCAGCAGCCAAGGTCCGGGGAGCGAAAAACTGTTTTTT. This sequence encodes CASSQGPGSEKLFF.

The V and J genes are TRBV10-3 and TRBJ2-5; perhaps TRBD1 as D (6 bases). Germline V lookup: CDR1 ENHRY, CDR2 SYGVKD. V lost 0 bases, J lost 1 base, and 9 bases lay in between. The CDR3 spans 15 residues. The CDR3 sequence is CAISESSDSQETQYF. In DNA, the CDR3 is TGTGCCATCAGTGAGTCTTCGGACAGCCAAGAGACCCAGTACTTC.

The chain has TRBV6-2 or TRBV6-3 and TRBJ1-1, with TRBD1 matching over 7 bases. The CDR3 length is 17 residues. CDR1 is MNHEY, CDR2 SVGEGT, per germline. V lost 2 bases to trimming and J lost 3 bases; unmatched junction nucleotides: 12. The CDR3 loop reads CASSYLTGTPRDTEAFF. For the CDR3, the DNA is TGTGCCAGCAGTTACCTGACAGGGACTCCCAGGGACACTGAAGCTTTCTTT.

This clone was observed a single time. The chain links TRBV3-1 (or the pseudogene TRBV3-2) to TRBJ2-6; D is possibly TRBD2 (5 bases). The V gene lost 4 bases and the J gene lost 2 bases, with 12 bases spanning the gap. The CDR3 consists of 16 residues. CDR1 LGHDT and CDR2 YNNKEL come from the germline V gene (reference sequence). The DNA of the CDR3 is TGTGCCAGCAGCCTACACCCCGGGGCTGGGGCCAACGTCCTGACTTTC. It translates to CASSLHPGAGANVLTF.

The chain uses TRBV2 and TRBJ1-5; possibly TRBD1 for D (6 bases). V was clipped by 7 bases and J by 2 bases, with 9 bases between them. The CDR3 has 13 amino acids. Germline V CDR1 and CDR2: SNHLY, FYNNEI. DNA for the CDR3: TGTGCCAGCAAGGGGGTTGGCAATCAGCCCCAGCATTTT. Translation gives CASKGVGNQPQHF.

The rearrangement links TRBV7-9 to TRBJ1-2, with 7 bases that match TRBD1. V lost 8 bases to trimming and J lost 8 bases; unmatched junction nucleotides: 17. CDR1 SEHNR and CDR2 FQNEAQ come from the germline V gene (reference sequence). This CDR3 has 15 amino acids. CDR3 residues: CASRPSGTELGGYTF. CDR3 nucleotide sequence: TGTGCCAGCCGTCCCTCCGGGACAGAATTAGGAGGCTACACCTTC.

The CDR3 bases are TGTGCCACAGGCCCCAGCGGGGGGCCTGGCTACACCTTC. It encodes CATGPSGGPGYTF. This chain links TRBV24-1 with TRBJ1-2; TRBD1 might be the D (6 bases). This CDR3 spans 13 amino acids. CDR1 and CDR2 (germline): KGHDR, SFDVKD. V was cut by 10 bases and J by 7 bases, with 18 bases left in between.

The chain links TRBV7-9 to TRBJ1-2; 8 bases fit TRBD1. Trimming cost V 3 bases and J 5 bases; bases outside gene matches: 5. Germline V lookup: CDR1 SEHNR, CDR2 FQNEAQ (reference sequence). This CDR3 comprises 14 residues. The CDR3 spells CASSFTRQGYGYTF. The CDR3 nucleotides are TGTGCCAGCAGCTTCACCCGACAGGGGTATGGCTACACCTTC.

The V gene is TRBV2, the J gene TRBJ1-2; possible D gene TRBD1, 6 bases. This CDR3 contains 15 residues. Per germline, CDR1 SNHLY and CDR2 FYNNEI. Trimming removed 5 bases at V and 4 bases at J, with 17 bases between. The CDR3 DNA is TGTGCCAGCAGTTTCGGGGGGCGCGACCCCTATGGCTACACCTTC. As protein: CASSFGGRDPYGYTF.

V usage is TRBV6-5 and J usage is TRBJ1-5, with D tentatively TRBD1 (6 bases). Germline loops: CDR1 MNHEY, CDR2 SVGAGI. Trimming removed 6 bases at V and 8 bases at J, with 17 bases between. The CDR3 has 14 amino acids. The CDR3, as DNA: TGTGCCAGCAGATCGACAGGCTTTGTTAAGCCCCAGCATTTT. Amino acids: CASRSTGFVKPQHF.